The 6 T cell receptor beta chains given below trace back to one sample, sequenced in a study of blood T cell repertoires in COVID-19. Clones were read by immunoSEQ multiplex PCR, and TCRdb kept only the in-frame ones, dropping some. Here the sample spans about 220,000 clones, 80% to 90% being singletons. The material sequenced was PBMCs or T cells enriched from blood (not recorded which). The receptors shown here come from a woman in her late teens or twenties in a cohort exposed to, infected with or recovered from COVID-19 (not recorded which).

For the CDR3, the DNA is TGTGCCAGCAGCTCTAGCGCGACAAACACTGAAGCTTTCTTT. Protein: CASSSSATNTEAFF. V usage is TRBV9 and J usage is TRBJ1-1; no clear D gene. V dropped 4 bases and J dropped 2 bases, with 12 bases sitting between them. CDR1 and CDR2 (germline): SGDLS, YYNGEE. This CDR3 spans 14 amino acids.

This clone was detected once. The rearrangement uses TRBV5-1 and TRBJ2-1; no reliable D call. V lost 0 bases, J lost 2 bases, and 6 bases lay in between. The CDR3 covers 14 residues. Germline CDR1 reads SGHRS; CDR2 reads YFSETQ. CDR3 nucleotide sequence: TGCGCCAGCAGCTTGGATTCAGCCTACAATGAGCAGTTCTTC. As protein: CASSLDSAYNEQFF.

The chain recombines TRBV3-1 (or the pseudogene TRBV3-2) with TRBJ2-6; 9 nucleotides agree with TRBD1. This CDR3 has 17 amino acids. Trimming removed 3 bases from V and 1 base from J; junction bases left unmatched: 4. Germline lookup yields CDR1 LGHDT and CDR2 YNNKEL (reference sequence). In DNA form, the CDR3 reads TGTGCCAGCAGCCAGGTCGGGACAGGGTCTGGGGCCAACGTCCTGACTTTC. This sequence encodes CASSQVGTGSGANVLTF.

V and J are TRBV7-9 and TRBJ2-5; D unclear. Germline CDR1 and CDR2: SEHNR and FQNEAQ (reference sequence). This CDR3 contains 12 residues. Trimming removed 1 base at V and 3 bases at J, with 3 bases between. The CDR3 is CASSLVEETQYF. Here the CDR3 DNA reads TGTGCCAGCAGCTTAGTAGAAGAGACCCAGTACTTC.

This clone was seen once. V gene TRBV12-3 or TRBV12-4 combines with J gene TRBJ1-2, with a tentative D call TRBD1 (5 bases). V shed 3 bases and J shed 6 bases, with 8 bases lying between them. The length of the CDR3 is 12 residues. The CDR3 nucleotides read TGTGCCAGCAGTTTGACCAGGGATGGCTACACCTTC. As protein: CASSLTRDGYTF.

V is TRBV11-3 and J is TRBJ1-1; 7 positions match TRBD1. V was pared by 4 bases and J by 7 bases, with 3 bases of the junction left unmatched. There are 12 residues in the CDR3. Germline V gene sequence: CDR1 SGHNT, CDR2 YENEEA. The CDR3 DNA is TGTGCCAGCAGCTCGACAGGGAGTGAAGCTTTCTTT. Its protein product is CASSSTGSEAFF. Looking up the rest from reference TRBV11-3 and TRBJ1-1 gives the full variable domain: EAGVVQSPRYKIIEKKQPVAFWCNPISGHNTLYWYLQNLGQGPELLIRYENEEAVDDSQLPKDRFSAERLKGVDSTLKIQPAELGDSAVYLCASSSTGSEAFFGQGTRLTVV.